Sequencing of this T cell receptor (beta chain) was carried out in a study of cytomegalovirus exposure and HLA in healthy donors. The study, taken as a whole, reports: High sensitivity and specificity were reportedly achieved when the classifier diagnosed cytomegalovirus status. Cytomegalovirus-associated TCR beta chains were listed, numbering 150 to 200.

On this clone itself: Its antigen is not known.

Measured with immunoSEQ multiplex PCR; TCRdb has only the in-frame clones, and not every one. The data hold about 54,000 clones, with about nine tenths observed a single time. Among the 110 or so subjects of the validation cohort, separate from the roughly 730-subject first cohort, were the donors. Germline CDR1 and CDR2: SQVTM and ANQGSEA. The CDR3 is made up of 15 amino acids. Unmatched junction bases numbered 9, after V lost 6 bases and J lost 4 bases. The sequence derives from a woman aged 18-29 years in good health and CMV-seropositive. The chain couples TRBV29-1 to TRBJ1-4; 9 bases are a match to TRBD1. The sequenced sample consisted of PBMCs. CDR3 nucleotide sequence: TGCAGCGTGGCCGGGACAGGGCGTTTTAATGAAAAACTGTTTTTT. Amino acid sequence: CSVAGTGRFNEKLFF.